The clone carrying this T cell receptor (beta chain) has just one count. Antigen unknown. Separation from the approximately 720-subject first cohort characterized the roughly 120-subject validation cohort, to which the donors belonged. These data belong to a study of cytomegalovirus exposure and HLA in healthy donors. The study's findings and limits: Despite most TCR sequences being rare, some public TCRs occurred in many donors. Cytomegalovirus-associated status was assigned to about 150 TCR beta chains. In the 120 validation repertoires, 94% of cluster scores exceeded 0, per a later analysis.

Clones were sequenced by immunoSEQ multiplex PCR, and TCRdb holds only the in-frame ones, with some missing. The profile shows some 180,000 clones, approximately 86% of them singletons. Germline V lookup: CDR1 MNHEY, CDR2 SVGAGI. Trimming pared 9 bases from V and 4 bases from J, leaving 8 bases between. This CDR3 is 11 amino acids long. The receptor comes from a man aged 30 to 39 in good health and CMV-seropositive. Sequences were obtained from PBMCs. This sequence joins TRBV6-5 and TRBJ2-3; D is possibly TRBD1 (5 bases). The CDR3 sequence: CASQGPDTQYF. The CDR3 nucleotides are TGTGCCAGTCAGGGCCCAGATACGCAGTATTTT.